A single sample gave rise to the 24 T cell receptor beta chains below, sequenced in a study of cytotoxic CD8 clonotypes in ibrutinib-treated CLL. The data were produced by immunoSEQ multiplex PCR, yet TCRdb's version contains in-frame clones alone and is incomplete. The repertoire holds approximately 130,000 clones, with approximately 80% as singletons. Sequenced here: PBMCs, sampled after 24 months of ibrutinib treatment. The receptors here all came from a human donor with chronic lymphocytic leukemia.

This clone was seen only once. CDR3 DNA sequence: TGTGCCAGCAGCGTCGAAGGTCTGAACACTGAAGCTTTCTTT. It yields the protein CASSVEGLNTEAFF. V usage is TRBV7-2 and J usage is TRBJ1-1, with D hard to call. There are 14 residues in the CDR3. Trimming stripped 5 bases from V and 0 bases from J, with 10 bases between. CDR1 SGHTA and CDR2 FQGNSA come from the germline V gene.

The chain has TRBV30 and TRBJ2-1; the match to TRBD1 covers 9 bases. CDR1 is GTSNPN and CDR2 is SVGIG in the germline V gene (reference sequence). V lost 2 bases, J lost 7 bases, and 12 bases stayed unmatched. CDR3 length: 16 residues. This CDR3 reads CAWSSLVGTGTNEQFF. Here the CDR3 DNA reads TGTGCCTGGAGTTCACTAGTTGGGACAGGGACAAATGAGCAGTTCTTC. Based on the CDR3 plus reference TRBV30 and TRBJ2-1, the full variable domain is SQTIHQWPATLVQPVGSPLSLECTVEGTSNPNLYWYRQAAGRGLQLLFYSVGIGQISSEVPQNLSASRPQDRQFILSSKKLLLSDSGFYLCAWSSLVGTGTNEQFFGPGTRLTVL.

CDR3 sequence reads: CASSAQGNTGNTIYF. In nucleotides, the CDR3 is TGTGCCAGCAGCGCCCAGGGTAACACTGGAAACACCATATATTTT. This chain uses TRBV7-2 with TRBJ1-3; D perhaps matches TRBD1 (5 bases). The CDR3 is 15 amino acids. Germline CDR1 is SGHTA and CDR2 is FQGNSA. The V and J ends lost 5 bases and 2 bases respectively, with 13 bases between them.

V usage is TRBV5-1 and J usage is TRBJ1-5, with unresolved D. The germline V gene encodes CDR1 SGHRS and CDR2 YFSETQ. Between the trimmed V and J ends, which lost 0 bases and 2 bases, there was a span of 9 bases. CDR3 length: 15 residues. CDR3 sequence: CASSLAGLGNQPQHF. The CDR3 nucleotides are TGCGCCAGCAGCTTGGCTGGCCTGGGCAATCAGCCCCAGCATTTT.

This rearrangement joins TRBV13 to TRBJ1-3; maybe TRBD1 (5 bases). Germline-derived CDR1 and CDR2 are PRHDT and FYEKMQ (reference sequence). This CDR3 contains 15 residues. Trimming took off 1 base at V and 2 bases at J, with 9 bases between the two ends. The CDR3 is CASSLAQGTGNTIYF. CDR3 nucleotides: TGTGCCAGCAGCTTAGCCCAGGGCACTGGAAACACCATATATTTT.

The chain couples TRBV18 to TRBJ2-3; D is undetermined. CDR1 KGHSH and CDR2 LQKENI come from the germline V gene. V was pared by 1 base and J by 2 bases, with 7 bases between. The CDR3 is 14 amino acids. The CDR3 DNA is TGTGCCAGCTCACCACGGGAAAACACAGATACGCAGTATTTT. This encodes CASSPRENTDTQYF.

The chain couples TRBV5-1 to TRBJ2-5; 11 bases are a match to TRBD2. Germline V gene lookup returns CDR1 SGHRS and CDR2 YFSETQ. Trimming at V came to 7 bases and at J to 2 bases, leaving 16 bases not matched to a gene. This CDR3 is built from 18 residues. The CDR3 bases are TGCGCCAGCGGACTCCTCGGACTAGCGGGTATTTCACAAGAGACCCAGTACTTC. As protein: CASGLLGLAGISQETQYF.

The genes are TRBV5-4 and TRBJ1-2; 8 nucleotides match TRBD1. Unmatched junction bases numbered 7, after V lost 4 bases and J lost 8 bases. Germline lookup yields CDR1 SGHNT and CDR2 YYREEE (reference sequence). The CDR3 is made up of 13 amino acids. CDR3 region: CASSPDRGLGYTF. CDR3 bases: TGTGCCAGCAGCCCTGACAGGGGTCTGGGCTACACCTTC.

V is TRBV28 and J is TRBJ2-5, with D possibly being TRBD2 (5 bases). Trimming pared 4 bases from V and 0 bases from J, leaving 12 bases between. The CDR3 extends over 15 amino acids. Germline CDR1 is MDHEN and CDR2 is SYDVKM. CDR3 protein: CASSSPRAYQETQYF. The CDR3 DNA reads TGTGCCAGCAGTTCGCCGCGGGCTTACCAAGAGACCCAGTACTTC.

The chain uses TRBV30 and TRBJ1-6; 9 positions agree with TRBD1. Trimming at V came to 5 bases and at J to 6 bases, leaving 8 bases not matched to a gene. Germline V gene data show CDR1 as GTSNPN and CDR2 as SVGIG (reference sequence). CDR3 length: 15 amino acids. The CDR3 sequence is CAWGVGTGLNSPLHF. CDR3 bases: TGTGCCTGGGGAGTTGGGACAGGGCTTAATTCACCCCTCCACTTT.

The chain has TRBV6-5 and TRBJ1-3; 9 nucleotides align to TRBD1. V lost 0 bases and J lost 1; bases outside the gene matches: 1. CDR3 length: 16 residues. CDR1 and CDR2 from the germline V gene are MNHEY and SVGAGI. CDR3 amino acids: CASSYSTGGSGNTIYF. The CDR3 region has the DNA TGTGCCAGCAGTTACTCGACAGGGGGATCTGGAAACACCATATATTTT.

The J gene is TRBJ2-7, the V gene TRBV6-5; 8 bases match TRBD1. The CDR3 is 15 residues long. The germline CDR1 and CDR2 sequences are MNHEY and SVGAGI. Trimming at V came to 5 bases and at J to 6 bases, leaving 12 bases not matched to a gene. CDR3 residues: CASSRGQAHLREQYF. CDR3 DNA sequence: TGTGCCAGCAGTAGGGGACAGGCGCACCTTCGCGAGCAGTACTTC.

J is TRBJ1-6 and V is TRBV5-1; TRBD1 matches at 12 bases. V gave up 4 bases and J gave up 0 bases; unmatched junction bases: 20. Germline V gene sequence: CDR1 SGHRS, CDR2 YFSETQ. This CDR3 spans 23 amino acids. The CDR3 here is CASSLWDRGRGAEGSSYNSPLHF. The CDR3 bases are TGCGCCAGCAGCCTTTGGGACAGGGGGCGCGGGGCAGAAGGAAGCTCCTATAATTCACCCCTCCACTTT.

The chain joins TRBV27 to TRBJ2-1; D is possibly TRBD1 (6 bases). CDR1 and CDR2 (germline): MNHEY, SMNVEV (reference sequence). This CDR3 has 15 residues. The V gene lost 5 bases and the J gene lost 4 bases, with 15 bases spanning the gap. The CDR3: CASSLTNTGYNEQFF. The CDR3 DNA follows: TGTGCCAGCAGTCTAACGAATACAGGGTACAATGAGCAGTTCTTC.

This chain connects TRBV5-1 to TRBJ1-4, with D tentatively TRBD1 (6 bases). V was shortened by 2 bases and J by 5 bases, with 16 bases between the two germline ends. The length of the CDR3 is 16 residues. Germline loops: CDR1 SGHRS, CDR2 YFSETQ. In DNA, the CDR3 is TGCGCCAGCAGCTTAGGGGGATCCGGCCCCAATGAAAAACTGTTTTTT. Its translation is CASSLGGSGPNEKLFF.

The rearrangement joins TRBV28 to TRBJ1-4, with D maybe TRBD1 (6 bases). The CDR3 sequence is 15 residues long. The V gene's germline CDR1 is MDHEN and CDR2 SYDVKM. Deletions cut 5 bases from V and 8 bases from J, with 18 bases between. The CDR3 DNA is TGTGCCAGCAGTCTAATCACAGGGTCGGGGGAAAAACTGTTTTTT. Translated: CASSLITGSGEKLFF.

V usage is TRBV5-1 and J usage is TRBJ2-7; 13 positions agree with TRBD2. This CDR3 is built from 14 residues. Trimming cost V 4 bases and J 4 bases; bases outside gene matches: 2. Looked up from germline, CDR1 is SGHRS and CDR2 is YFSETQ. CDR3 region: CASSTSGGAYEQYF. CDR3 in DNA: TGCGCCAGCAGCACTAGCGGGGGGGCGTACGAGCAGTACTTC.

The V and J genes are TRBV27 and TRBJ2-2, with TRBD1 matching over 7 bases. The CDR3 extends over 15 amino acids. V gave up 5 bases and J gave up 2 bases; unmatched junction bases: 5. The germline V gene encodes CDR1 MNHEY and CDR2 SMNVEV (reference sequence). Written as DNA, the CDR3 is TGTGCCAGCAGTGTAAGACAGGGAAACACCGGGGAGCTGTTTTTT. It translates to CASSVRQGNTGELFF.

This clone has a handful of counts. The chain is built from TRBV7-8 and TRBJ2-1; no firm D call. The CDR3 is 16 residues long. Germline CDR1 and CDR2: SGHVS and FQNEAQ. V was shortened by 3 bases and J by 0 bases, with 12 bases between the two germline ends. The CDR3 bases are TGTGCCAGCAGCTTCGAAGGTGCGATCTCCTACAATGAGCAGTTCTTC. This codes for CASSFEGAISYNEQFF.

The V and J genes are TRBV7-6 and TRBJ1-2, with 10 bases matching TRBD1. Germline V gives CDR1 SGHVS, CDR2 FNYEAQ. The CDR3 runs 13 residues. With 3 bases clipped from V and 10 bases from J, the junction kept 5 bases outside the gene matches. CDR3 sequence (DNA): TGTGCCAGCAGCTTGGGACAGGGGAGAGACTACACCTTC. Amino acid sequence: CASSLGQGRDYTF.

The chain employs TRBV4-3 and TRBJ1-5, with D possibly TRBD1 on 5 matching bases. Between the trimmed V and J ends, which lost 1 base and 6 bases, there was a span of 10 bases. The germline gives CDR1 LGHNA, CDR2 YSLEER. CDR3 length: 14 residues. The DNA for the CDR3 is TGCGCCAGCAGCCAAGGGGGGGTGGGTCAGCCCCAGCATTTT. Residues: CASSQGGVGQPQHF.

This chain uses TRBV5-1 with TRBJ2-5, with a weak D call TRBD1 (5 bases). The CDR3 consists of 15 residues. V was shortened by 4 bases and J by 6 bases, with 19 bases between the two germline ends. Germline CDR1 is SGHRS and CDR2 is YFSETQ. The CDR3 DNA sequence: TGCGCCAGCAGCCTAGACAGTATGAGCTTGAAGACCCAGTACTTC. Its protein product is CASSLDSMSLKTQYF.

The rearrangement joins TRBV10-3 to TRBJ1-1; 7 bases agree with TRBD1. This CDR3 has 13 amino acids. Germline V CDR1 and CDR2: ENHRY, SYGVKD. V was pared by 8 bases and J by 2 bases, with 5 bases of the junction left unmatched. The CDR3 DNA follows: TGTGCCATCTGTGGGACAGCTAACACTGAAGCTTTCTTT. Translated: CAICGTANTEAFF.

Notes on this clone: Other DNA sequences in this specimen translate into the identical CDR3. The CDR3 protein is CAWSRNTEAFF. The CDR3 nucleotides are TGTGCCTGGAGCCGAAACACTGAAGCTTTCTTT. The gene calls are TRBV30 and TRBJ1-1; D uncertain. The CDR3 runs to 11 residues. The V gene lost 3 bases and the J gene lost 2 bases, with 4 bases spanning the gap. The V gene's germline CDR1 is GTSNPN and CDR2 SVGIG (reference sequence).